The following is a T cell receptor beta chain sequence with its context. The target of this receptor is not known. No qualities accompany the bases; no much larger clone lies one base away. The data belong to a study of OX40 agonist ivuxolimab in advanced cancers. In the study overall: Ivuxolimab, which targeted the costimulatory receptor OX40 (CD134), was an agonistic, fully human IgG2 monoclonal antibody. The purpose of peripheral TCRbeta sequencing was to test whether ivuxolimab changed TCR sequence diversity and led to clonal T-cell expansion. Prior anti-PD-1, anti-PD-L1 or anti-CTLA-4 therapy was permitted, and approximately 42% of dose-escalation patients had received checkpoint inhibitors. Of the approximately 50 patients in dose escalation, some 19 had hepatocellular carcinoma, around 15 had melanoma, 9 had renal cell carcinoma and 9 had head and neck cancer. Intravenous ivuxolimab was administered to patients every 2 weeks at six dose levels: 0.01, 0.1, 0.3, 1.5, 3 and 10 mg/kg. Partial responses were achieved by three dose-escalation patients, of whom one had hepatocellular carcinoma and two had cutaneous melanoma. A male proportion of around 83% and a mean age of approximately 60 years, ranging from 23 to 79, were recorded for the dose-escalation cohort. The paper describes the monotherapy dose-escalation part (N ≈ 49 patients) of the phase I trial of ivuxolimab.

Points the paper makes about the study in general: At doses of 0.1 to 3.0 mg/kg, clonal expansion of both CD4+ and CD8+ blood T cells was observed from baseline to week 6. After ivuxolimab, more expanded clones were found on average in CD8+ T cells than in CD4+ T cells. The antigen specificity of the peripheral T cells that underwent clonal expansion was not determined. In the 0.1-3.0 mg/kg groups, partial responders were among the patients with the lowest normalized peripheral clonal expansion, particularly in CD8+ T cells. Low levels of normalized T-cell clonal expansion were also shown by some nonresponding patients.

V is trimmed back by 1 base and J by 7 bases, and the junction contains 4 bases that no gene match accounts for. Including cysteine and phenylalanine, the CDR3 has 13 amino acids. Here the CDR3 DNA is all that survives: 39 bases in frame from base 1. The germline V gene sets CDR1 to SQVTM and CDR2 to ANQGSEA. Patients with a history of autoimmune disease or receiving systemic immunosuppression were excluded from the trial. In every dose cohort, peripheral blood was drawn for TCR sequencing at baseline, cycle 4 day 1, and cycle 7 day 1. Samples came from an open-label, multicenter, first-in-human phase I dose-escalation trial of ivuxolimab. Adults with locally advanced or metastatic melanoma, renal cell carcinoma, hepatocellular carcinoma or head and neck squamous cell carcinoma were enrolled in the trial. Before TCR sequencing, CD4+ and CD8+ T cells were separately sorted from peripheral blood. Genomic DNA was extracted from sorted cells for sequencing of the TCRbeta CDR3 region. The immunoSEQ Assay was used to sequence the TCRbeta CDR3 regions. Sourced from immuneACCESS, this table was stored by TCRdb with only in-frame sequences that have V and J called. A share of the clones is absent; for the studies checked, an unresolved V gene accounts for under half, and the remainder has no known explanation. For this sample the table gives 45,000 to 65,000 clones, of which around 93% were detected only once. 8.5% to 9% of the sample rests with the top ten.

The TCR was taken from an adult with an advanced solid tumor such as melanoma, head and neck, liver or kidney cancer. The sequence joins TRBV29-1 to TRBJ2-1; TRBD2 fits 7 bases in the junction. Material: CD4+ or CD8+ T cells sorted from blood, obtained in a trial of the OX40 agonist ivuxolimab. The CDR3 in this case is CSVEVAGVNEQFF. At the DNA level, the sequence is TGCAGCGTTGAAGTTGCGGGAGTTAATGAGCAGTTCTTC.